The 10 T cell receptor beta chains in this list originate from one sample, sequenced in a study of blood T cell repertoires in COVID-19. Some clones are missing from TCRdb's copy, which holds only in-frame ones; the method was immunoSEQ multiplex PCR. This table holds tens of thousands of clones, roughly 90% found once. The sample taken for sequencing was peripheral blood. These TCRs come from a human donor in a cohort sampled during active COVID-19.

The chain joins TRBV4-1 to TRBJ2-7; D unresolved. Germline assignment: CDR1 MGHRA and CDR2 YSYEKL. The V and J ends lost 6 bases and 0 bases respectively, with 12 bases between them. The CDR3 spans 14 residues. This CDR3 reads CASRRSLGSYEQYF. CDR3 nucleotide sequence: TGCGCCAGCAGGAGGTCCCTAGGCTCCTACGAGCAGTACTTC.

This chain connects TRBV5-6 to TRBJ2-5; 12 bases map to TRBD2. The CDR3 loop spans 13 amino acids. CDR1 SGHDT and CDR2 YYEEEE come from the germline V gene. Unmatched junction bases numbered 1, after V lost 3 bases and J lost 7 bases. CDR3 sequence: CASSSSGGATQYF. DNA for the CDR3: TGTGCCAGCAGCTCTAGCGGGGGGGCGACCCAGTACTTC.

The genes are TRBV2 and TRBJ1-2; D is possibly TRBD1 (5 bases). CDR1 is SNHLY and CDR2 is FYNNEI in the germline V gene. The CDR3 is 12 amino acids. V was shortened by 5 bases and J by 8 bases, with 12 bases between the two germline ends. CDR3 DNA sequence: TGTGCCAGCAGTCCAGATTGGGGCGGCTACACCTTC. It yields the protein CASSPDWGGYTF.

The chain carries TRBV12-3 or TRBV12-4 and TRBJ2-3; 8 bases line up with TRBD2. This CDR3 is built from 13 residues. Germline trimming cut 11 bases from V and 3 bases from J; bases unmatched to any gene: 7. The CDR3 DNA follows: TGTGCCGCCCGGGGGGGCCGGACAGATACGCAGTATTTT. Residues: CAARGGRTDTQYF.

CDR3 residues: CASSVGGLAPYNEQFF. DNA of the CDR3: TGTGCCAGCAGTGTGGGGGGACTAGCTCCCTACAATGAGCAGTTCTTC. The chain carries TRBV2 and TRBJ2-1; 9 bases align to TRBD2. This CDR3 is built from 16 residues. J gave up 2 bases and V 4 bases, and 6 bases lay outside the gene matches. CDR1 is SNHLY, CDR2 FYNNEI, per germline. The complete variable domain, with remaining parts taken from reference TRBV2 and TRBJ2-1, reads EPEVTQTPSHQVTQMGQEVILRCVPISNHLYFYWYRQILGQKVEFLVSFYNNEISEKSEIFDDQFSVERPDGSNFTLKIRSTKLEDSAMYFCASSVGGLAPYNEQFFGPGTRLTVL.

This clone was found once. This chain uses TRBV14 with TRBJ2-3; D is ambiguous. Germline CDR1 and CDR2: SGHDN and FVKESK. The CDR3 is 11 amino acids. The V and J ends lost 1 base and 7 bases respectively, with 3 bases between them. This chain's CDR3 is CASSQVNTQYF. The DNA of the CDR3 is TGTGCCAGCAGCCAAGTAAATACGCAGTATTTT.

The rearrangement links TRBV19 to TRBJ2-1, with D perhaps matching TRBD2 (7 bases). The CDR3 extends over 13 amino acids. Germline CDR1 LNHDA, CDR2 SQIVND (reference sequence). V was clipped by 3 bases and J by 6 bases, with 9 bases between them. The CDR3 here is CASSMGGLNEQFF. The CDR3 region has the DNA TGTGCCAGTAGTATGGGGGGGCTCAATGAGCAGTTCTTC.

This chain connects TRBV11-1 to TRBJ1-2; TRBD1 matches at 8 bases. Trimming removed 3 bases from V and 0 bases from J; junction bases left unmatched: 0. Germline CDR1 and CDR2: SGHAT and FQDESV (reference sequence). The CDR3 has 14 amino acids. CDR3 DNA sequence: TGTGCCAGCAGCTTGGACAGGGCTAACTATGGCTACACCTTC. Translation: CASSLDRANYGYTF. The whole variable domain, filled in from reference TRBV11-1 and TRBJ1-2, reads EAEVAQSPRYKITEKSQAVAFWCDPISGHATLYWYRQILGQGPELLVQFQDESVVDDSQLPKDRFSAERLKGVDSTLKIQPAELGDSAMYLCASSLDRANYGYTFGSGTRLTVV.

The chain links TRBV9 to TRBJ2-5; 12 positions match TRBD2. Per the germline V gene, CDR1 is SGDLS and CDR2 is YYNGEE. This CDR3 is 17 amino acids long. J gave up 4 bases and V 4 bases, and 11 bases lay outside the gene matches. The CDR3 protein is CASSLSPSGGAGETQYF. CDR3 in DNA: TGTGCCAGCAGCCTCTCCCCTAGCGGGGGGGCTGGAGAGACCCAGTACTTC.

V and J are TRBV4-1 and TRBJ1-6; 10 nucleotides line up with TRBD1. V dropped 8 bases and J dropped 10; count of bases not matched to a gene: 8. CDR3 length: 14 residues. CDR1 and CDR2 (germline): MGHRA, YSYEKL. The CDR3 DNA reads TGCGCCAGCCGACCGGGACAGGGGCGATCACCCCTCCACTTT. Amino acid sequence: CASRPGQGRSPLHF.